The entry below describes one T cell receptor beta chain. Its cognate antigen is unknown. The sample comes from a study of shared clonotypes between healthy human individuals. Study-wide findings and caveats: Sequencing of the sorted subsets was shown by rarefaction to be incomplete despite large depth.

Germline CDR1 is MNHNS and CDR2 is SASEGT. Trimming stripped 6 bases from V and 2 bases from J, with 17 bases between. The CDR3 is 15 residues long. Researchers divided each subset's genomic DNA evenly across several immunoSEQ plates. Sequencing was performed with immunoSEQ multiplex PCR; in TCRdb, only in-frame clones are kept and a portion is missing. The sample shows around 2.5 million clones, roughly 93% of them seen only once. The sample was naive CD4+ T cells from PBMCs. Described subset: CD45RA+ positively selected. The V call is TRBV6-1, the J call TRBJ2-7, with D perhaps matching TRBD1 (6 bases). The clonotype originates from a man younger than 35 in good health. Some clones in this sample may be carry-over from other donors' samples. The CDR3 sequence is CASSINRDIPYEQYF. The CDR3, as DNA: TGTGCCAGCAGCATCAACCGGGACATTCCCTACGAGCAGTACTTC.